The T cell receptor beta chain described here comes from a study of blood T cell repertoires in COVID-19 (dated by TCRdb to the early 2020s). For the wider study: Samples covering the acute and convalescent phases of COVID-19 were provided by collaborators in the United States, Italy and Spain. The material from the prospective study consisted of cDNA or gDNA derived from T cells, B-cell-depleted T cells, or PBMCs. Subjects who had been exposed to COVID-19, were actively infected with it, or had recovered from it provided the deeply sampled blood TCRbeta repertoires that made up the dataset. The repertoires were released in a freely available public database intended as a resource for research on the immune response to SARS-CoV-2. Samples came from the ongoing ImmuneRACE study (first 160 participants) plus 1,254 subjects from 6 global collaborators. Nearly every sample came with metadata listing a de-identified subject ID, COVID-19 status, age in years and sex. Where available, HLA class I and class II types were taken from metadata supplied by the sample provider and were not determined by assay-based typing.

One collaborating source in Seattle enrolled patients during active infection and followed them longitudinally through the course of disease. Each collaborating institution followed its own protocols to collect whole blood in K2EDTA tubes. Collaborator samples were shipped for TCRbeta analysis as frozen whole blood, isolated PBMCs, or DNA extracted from either sample type. TCRbeta CDR3 regions were amplified from genomic DNA by means of the immunoSEQ Assay, a bias-controlled multiplex PCR. Regarding the original processing steps: Nucleated cell counts per sample were estimated from amplification of reference gene primers within the assay. To quantify the absolute abundance of each unique TCRbeta CDR3 rearrangement, sequence reads were collapsed and filtered. For each sample, productive Simpson clonality was calculated by taking the square root of Simpson's diversity index across productive rearrangements. Not all clones reach the TCRdb copy of this immuneACCESS table, which keeps in-frame sequences only. Checked studies attribute under half of the gap to unresolved V genes and leave the rest unexplained. The DNA was the basis for D and trimming; V, J and clone size are from that table. Present in this sample are roughly 160,000 clones, around four fifths of which were seen just once. The ten biggest clones cover about 2.7% of the sample.

The germline V gene yields MNHNS for CDR1 and SASEGT for CDR2. Ends trimmed: V by 4 bases, J by 2 bases; bases unmatched to a gene: 9. Reading from cysteine to phenylalanine, the CDR3 counts 17 amino acids. Kept here is only the CDR3 DNA, which spans 51 bases and is read in frame from base 1. What the work shows at the level of the full study, not this receptor alone: Clinical and demographic metadata were provided uncurated, with the amount varying by source and participant.

As for this clone: Its antigen remains unidentified. No much larger clone is present one base from it, and per-base qualities are unavailable.

The sample taken for sequencing was peripheral blood. The source of this sequence is a woman aged 80 or over with COVID-19, enrolled during active disease. The chain is made from TRBV6-1 and TRBJ1-2, and 11 bases in between align with TRBD1. The nucleotides read TGTGCCAGCAGTGGGCGGACAGGGGGCAAACGGAACTATGGCTACACCTTC. This codes for CASSGRTGGKRNYGYTF.